Shown below are 21 T cell receptor beta chains from a single sample sequenced in a study of T cell changes during pregnancy in multiple sclerosis. Sequenced by immunoSEQ multiplex PCR; TCRdb stores in-frame clones only, minus some. The profile shows about 40,000 clones, about 89% of them singletons. The sequencing used CD4+ T cells from peripheral blood mononuclear cells, collected in the first trimester of pregnancy. Source of these receptors: a female donor with multiple sclerosis, enrolled in a pregnancy study.

The rearrangement joins TRBV2 to TRBJ1-5; D not certain. Looked up from germline, CDR1 is SNHLY and CDR2 is FYNNEI. Trimming pared 2 bases from V and 7 bases from J, leaving 12 bases between. CDR3 length: 14 residues. CDR3 protein: CASSETPGGQPQHF. In DNA form, the CDR3 reads TGTGCCAGCAGTGAAACCCCCGGAGGGCAGCCCCAGCATTTT. The full variable domain, its missing parts supplied by reference TRBV2 and TRBJ1-5, is EPEVTQTPSHQVTQMGQEVILRCVPISNHLYFYWYRQILGQKVEFLVSFYNNEISEKSEIFDDQFSVERPDGSNFTLKIRSTKLEDSAMYFCASSETPGGQPQHFGDGTRLSIL.

For the CDR3, the DNA is TGTGCCAGCAGCTTAGGACTAGCGGGAGAATCCCACGAGCAGTACTTC. It codes for CASSLGLAGESHEQYF. The chain employs TRBV13 and TRBJ2-7, with 11 bases lining up with TRBD2. Trimming removed 0 bases from V and 5 bases from J; junction bases left unmatched: 6. CDR1 is PRHDT, CDR2 FYEKMQ, per germline (reference sequence). The CDR3 sequence is 16 residues long.

V usage is TRBV5-1 and J usage is TRBJ2-5, with D perhaps matching TRBD2 (5 bases). Trimming took off 0 bases at V and 3 bases at J, with 9 bases between the two ends. The V gene's germline CDR1 is SGHRS and CDR2 YFSETQ. The CDR3 sequence is 14 residues long. The CDR3 DNA reads TGCGCCAGCAGCTTGGTTCTGGGAGAAGAGACCCAGTACTTC. Amino acids: CASSLVLGEETQYF.

The chain carries TRBV6-6 and TRBJ1-1; D might be TRBD1 (5 bases). Germline assignment: CDR1 MNHNY and CDR2 SVGAGI (reference sequence). Trimming removed 4 bases at V and 11 bases at J, with 23 bases between. There are 15 residues in the CDR3. CDR3 DNA sequence: TGTGCCAGCAGTTCCCCACGGGAGGCCTCTAAGGGGGCTTTCTTT. It codes for CASSSPREASKGAFF.

Written as DNA, the CDR3 is TGTGCCAGCAGTTACAATACAGGGAGTAATGAAAAACTGTTTTTT. It yields the protein CASSYNTGSNEKLFF. This chain links TRBV6-6 with TRBJ1-4, with D maybe TRBD1 (6 bases). V was pared by 2 bases and J by 4 bases, with 11 bases between. This CDR3 comprises 15 residues. The germline V gene has CDR1 MNHNY and CDR2 SVGAGI (reference sequence).

The chain uses TRBV7-9 and TRBJ1-1, with D unclear. The CDR3 consists of 15 residues. V gave up 1 base and J gave up 4 bases, with 13 bases separating them. CDR1 is SEHNR and CDR2 is FQNEAQ in the germline V gene (reference sequence). CDR3 sequence (DNA): TGTGCCAGCAGCTTAGTAGGCAACCTAGCCACTGAAGCTTTCTTT. Translation: CASSLVGNLATEAFF.

The rearrangement uses TRBV5-4 and TRBJ2-1, with 7 bases aligning to TRBD2. V shed 5 bases, J shed 5 bases, and the junction held 4 bases outside the gene matches. The CDR3 is 13 amino acids. Per the germline V gene, CDR1 is SGHNT and CDR2 is YYREEE (reference sequence). The CDR3 DNA reads as TGTGCCAGCAGGGGGGAGGGCCACAATGAGCAGTTCTTC. This gives the protein CASRGEGHNEQFF.

As to this clone: The junction departs from germline at one end; a sequencing error may be responsible. In nucleotides, the CDR3 is TGTGCCAGCAGTGAAGCCCGGGAAGATACCCAGTACTTC. Translation: CASSEAREDTQYF. The V gene is TRBV2, the J gene TRBJ2-5; perhaps TRBD2 as D (5 bases). CDR3 length: 13 residues. Germline CDR1 is SNHLY and CDR2 is FYNNEI. Drawing the rest from reference TRBV2 and TRBJ2-5, the complete variable domain is EPEVTQTPSHQVTQMGQEVILRCVPISNHLYFYWYRQILGQKVEFLVSFYNNEISEKSEIFDDQFSVERPDGSNFTLKIRSTKLEDSAMYFCASSEAREDTQYFGPGTRLLVL.

In nucleotides, the CDR3 is TGTGCCAGCAGTGACCCCGACAGGGTGTGGTCCACTGAAGCTTTCTTT. Translation: CASSDPDRVWSTEAFF. The V and J genes are TRBV6-1 and TRBJ1-1; TRBD1 aligns across 7 bases. J was trimmed by 4 bases and V by 3 bases; bases with no gene match: 11. CDR3 length: 16 residues. Per the germline V gene, CDR1 is MNHNS and CDR2 is SASEGT.

The rearrangement joins TRBV5-4 to TRBJ1-1; the match to TRBD1 covers 7 bases. CDR3 length: 12 residues. J was trimmed by 4 bases and V by 5 bases; bases with no gene match: 2. CDR1 is SGHNT, CDR2 YYREEE, per germline (reference sequence). CDR3 loop: CASRRDSTEAFF. CDR3 sequence (DNA): TGTGCCAGCAGAAGGGACAGCACTGAAGCTTTCTTT. The complete variable domain, with remaining parts taken from reference TRBV5-4 and TRBJ1-1, reads ETGVTQSPTHLIKTRGQQVTLRCSSQSGHNTVSWYQQALGQGPQFIFQYYREEENGRGNFPPRFSGLQFPNYSSELNVNALELDDSALYLCASRRDSTEAFFGQGTRLTVV.

This clone is a singleton in its sample. V usage is TRBV6-4 and J usage is TRBJ2-7; perhaps TRBD1 as D (6 bases). Germline V gene lookup returns CDR1 MRHNA and CDR2 SNTAGT. V was pared by 3 bases and J by 0 bases, with 12 bases between. This CDR3 contains 15 residues. CDR3 nucleotides: TGTGCCAGCAGTGAGCCCCCGGACAGCTCCTACGAGCAGTACTTC. This gives the protein CASSEPPDSSYEQYF.

This chain joins TRBV6-5 and TRBJ1-2, with 9 positions matching TRBD1. The germline gives CDR1 MNHEY, CDR2 SVGAGI. The CDR3 covers 15 residues. J lost 9 bases, V lost 6 bases, and 14 bases had no gene match. CDR3 protein: CASSHPVTGGGSYTF. CDR3 DNA: TGTGCCAGCAGCCATCCAGTGACAGGGGGAGGAAGCTACACCTTC.

The chain has TRBV7-2 and TRBJ1-5; 11 bases map to TRBD1. Germline CDR1 is SGHTA and CDR2 is FQGNSA. V lost 1 base, J lost 6 bases, and 11 bases stayed unmatched. This CDR3 comprises 18 residues. In DNA form, the CDR3 reads TGTGCCAGCAGCTTAGTCTCCTGGACAGGGGGCGGGAGTCAGCCCCAGCATTTT. It encodes CASSLVSWTGGGSQPQHF.

V and J are TRBV5-1 and TRBJ2-3, with 10 bases lining up with TRBD2. The germline gives CDR1 SGHRS, CDR2 YFSETQ. The ends lost 0 bases at V and 4 bases at J; junction bases unmatched: 2. CDR3 size: 15 residues. The CDR3 reads CASSLASGSPDTQYF. CDR3 DNA sequence: TGCGCCAGCAGCTTGGCTAGCGGGAGCCCAGATACGCAGTATTTT.

The chain carries TRBV29-1 and TRBJ2-3; 9 bases match TRBD2. CDR3 size: 15 residues. V trimming: 8 bases; J trimming: 2 bases; junction bases outside the gene matches: 11. Germline V gene sequence: CDR1 SQVTM, CDR2 ANQGSEA. CDR3 in amino acids: CSTRRASGITDTQYF. CDR3 coding DNA: TGCAGCACCCGGCGGGCTAGCGGGATCACAGATACGCAGTATTTT.

In DNA form, the CDR3 reads TGCGCCAGCAGCTTTTCCTCGAGCGATACGCAGTATTTT. As protein: CASSFSSSDTQYF. This chain links TRBV5-1 with TRBJ2-3; D unresolved. Germline CDR1 and CDR2: SGHRS and YFSETQ. Trimming removed 2 bases from V and 6 bases from J, with 10 bases in between. The CDR3 runs to 13 residues.

This clone was detected only once. The chain recombines TRBV27 with TRBJ1-1, with a weak D call TRBD1 (5 bases). With 4 bases removed from V and 5 bases from J, the gap between germline ends came to 11 bases. Germline CDR1 is MNHEY and CDR2 is SMNVEV (reference sequence). This CDR3 spans 13 amino acids. In nucleotides, the CDR3 is TGTGCCAGCAGTTCTCAGGGTGTTACTGAAGCTTTCTTT. As protein: CASSSQGVTEAFF.

The CDR3 region is CAWQGTDTQYF. CDR3 DNA sequence: TGTGCCTGGCAGGGGACAGATACGCAGTATTTT. This chain uses TRBV30 with TRBJ2-3, with a weak D call TRBD1 (6 bases). Germline V gives CDR1 GTSNPN, CDR2 SVGIG (reference sequence). With 5 bases removed from V and 3 bases from J, the gap between germline ends came to 6 bases. This CDR3 contains 11 residues.

The chain combines TRBV6-1 with TRBJ2-1; a weak D match, TRBD1 (6 bases). Germline assignment: CDR1 MNHNS and CDR2 SASEGT. The V end was cut by 8 bases, the J end by 2 bases, with 16 bases between. The CDR3 spans 15 residues. The CDR3 here is CASYRAGVPYNEQFF. The CDR3, as DNA: TGTGCCAGCTACCGAGCAGGGGTCCCCTACAATGAGCAGTTCTTC.

The chain is built from TRBV5-1 and TRBJ1-4; no firm D call. Germline V lookup: CDR1 SGHRS, CDR2 YFSETQ. This CDR3 contains 14 residues. Between the trimmed V and J ends, which lost 0 bases and 2 bases, there was a span of 5 bases. As DNA, the CDR3 is TGCGCCAGCAGCTTGGGAGGCACTAATGAAAAACTGTTTTTT. Translating gives CASSLGGTNEKLFF. Full variable domain (rest looked up from reference TRBV5-1 and TRBJ1-4): KAGVTQTPRYLIKTRGQQVTLSCSPISGHRSVSWYQQTPGQGLQFLFEYFSETQRNKGNFPGRFSGRQFSNSRSEMNVSTLELGDSALYLCASSLGGTNEKLFFGSGTQLSVL.

The chain employs TRBV6-1 and TRBJ1-5; D perhaps matches TRBD1 (6 bases). The CDR3 is 13 residues long. Germline assignment: CDR1 MNHNS and CDR2 SASEGT. V lost 7 bases to trimming and J lost 2 bases, with 9 bases between them. The CDR3 DNA sequence: TGTGCCAGCACTAGACAGGGCAATCAGCCCCAGCATTTT. Its translation: CASTRQGNQPQHF.